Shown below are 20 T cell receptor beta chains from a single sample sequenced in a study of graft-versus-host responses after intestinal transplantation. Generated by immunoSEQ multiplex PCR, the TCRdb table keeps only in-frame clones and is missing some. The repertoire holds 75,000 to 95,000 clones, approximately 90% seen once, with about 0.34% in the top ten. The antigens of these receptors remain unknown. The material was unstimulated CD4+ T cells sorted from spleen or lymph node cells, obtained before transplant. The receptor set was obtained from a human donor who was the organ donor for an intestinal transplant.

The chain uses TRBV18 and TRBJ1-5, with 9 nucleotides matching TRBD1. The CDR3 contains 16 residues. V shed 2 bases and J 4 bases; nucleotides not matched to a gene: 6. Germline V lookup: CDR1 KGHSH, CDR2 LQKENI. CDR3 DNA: TGTGCCAGCTCACCATGGGGGGACAGGGCTAATCAGCCCCAGCATTTT. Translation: CASSPWGDRANQPQHF.

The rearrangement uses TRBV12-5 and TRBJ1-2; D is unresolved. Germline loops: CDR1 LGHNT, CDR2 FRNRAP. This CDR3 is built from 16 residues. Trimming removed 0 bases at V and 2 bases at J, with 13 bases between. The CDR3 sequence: CASGLVFQEANYGYTF. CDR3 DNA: TGTGCTAGTGGTTTGGTATTTCAGGAGGCGAACTATGGCTACACCTTC.

The DNA of the CDR3 is TGCGCCAGCTCCAACGAACAGGGGATAGGCTACACCTTC. Translating gives CASSNEQGIGYTF. The V gene is TRBV10-2, the J gene TRBJ1-2; 7 bases are shared with TRBD1. The CDR3 consists of 13 residues. The J segment lost 8 bases and the V segment lost 8 bases, leaving 11 bases of the junction unmatched. CDR1 and CDR2 (germline): WSHSY, SAAADI.

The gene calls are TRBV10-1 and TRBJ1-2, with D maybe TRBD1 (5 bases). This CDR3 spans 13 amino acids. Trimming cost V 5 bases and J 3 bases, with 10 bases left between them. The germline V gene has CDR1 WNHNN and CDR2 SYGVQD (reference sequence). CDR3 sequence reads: CASSKDTYYGYTF. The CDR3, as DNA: TGCGCCAGCAGTAAGGACACCTACTATGGCTACACCTTC.

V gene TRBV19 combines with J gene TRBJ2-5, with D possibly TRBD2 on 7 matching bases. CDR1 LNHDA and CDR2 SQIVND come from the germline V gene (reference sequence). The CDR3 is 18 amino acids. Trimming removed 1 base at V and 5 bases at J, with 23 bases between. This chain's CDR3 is CASSIGAGNGGLEETQYF. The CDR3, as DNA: TGTGCCAGTAGTATAGGCGCCGGTAACGGGGGGCTTGAGGAGACCCAGTACTTC.

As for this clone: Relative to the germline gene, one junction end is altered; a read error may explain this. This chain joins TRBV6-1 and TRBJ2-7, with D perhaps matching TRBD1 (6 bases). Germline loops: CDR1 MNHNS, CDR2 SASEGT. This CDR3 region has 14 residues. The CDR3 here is CASSRNRDTAFSWF. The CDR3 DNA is TGTGCCAGCAGTAGGAACCGGGACACCGCGTTTAGTTGGTTC.

The CDR3 spells CANGEENTEAFF. The CDR3 bases are TGTGCCAACGGGGAGGAGAACACTGAAGCTTTCTTT. This sequence joins TRBV7-9 and TRBJ1-1; D ambiguous. The CDR3 runs 12 residues. The ends were cut back, 10 bases at V and 1 base at J, with 10 bases in the middle. Germline values: CDR1 SEHNR, CDR2 FQNEAQ (reference sequence). Drawing the rest from reference TRBV7-9 and TRBJ1-1, the complete variable domain is DTGVSQNPRHKITKRGQNVTFRCDPISEHNRLYWYRQTLGQGPEFLTYFQNEAQLEKSRLLSDRFSAERPKGSFSTLEIQRTEQGDSAMYLCANGEENTEAFFGQGTRLTVV.

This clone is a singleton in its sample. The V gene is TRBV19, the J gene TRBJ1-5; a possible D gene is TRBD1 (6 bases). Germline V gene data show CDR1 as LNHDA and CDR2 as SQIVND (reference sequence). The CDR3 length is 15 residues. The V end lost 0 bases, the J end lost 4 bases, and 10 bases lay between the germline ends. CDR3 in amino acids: CASSIDWTANQPQHF. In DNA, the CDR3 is TGTGCCAGTAGTATAGATTGGACAGCTAATCAGCCCCAGCATTTT.

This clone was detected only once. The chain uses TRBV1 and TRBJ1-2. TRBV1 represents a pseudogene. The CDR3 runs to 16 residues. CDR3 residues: CTSSQDWVRLDYGYTF. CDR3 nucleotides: TGCACCAGCAGCCAAGATTGGGTGAGGCTCGACTATGGCTACACCTTC.

Here the CDR3 DNA reads TGTGCCAGTAGTGACAGGGTAAACTCACCCCTCCACTTT. Protein: CASSDRVNSPLHF. The V gene is TRBV19, the J gene TRBJ1-6; 7 nucleotides align to TRBD1. Trimming removed 5 bases from V and 10 bases from J; junction bases left unmatched: 5. The germline V gene has CDR1 LNHDA and CDR2 SQIVND (reference sequence). CDR3 length: 13 amino acids.

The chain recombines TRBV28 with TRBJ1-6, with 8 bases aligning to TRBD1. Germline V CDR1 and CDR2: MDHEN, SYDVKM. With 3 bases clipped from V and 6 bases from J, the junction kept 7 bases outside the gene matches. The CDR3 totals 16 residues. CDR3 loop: CASSFQGAPSNSPLHF. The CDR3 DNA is TGTGCCAGCAGTTTTCAGGGGGCGCCTTCTAATTCACCCCTCCACTTT.

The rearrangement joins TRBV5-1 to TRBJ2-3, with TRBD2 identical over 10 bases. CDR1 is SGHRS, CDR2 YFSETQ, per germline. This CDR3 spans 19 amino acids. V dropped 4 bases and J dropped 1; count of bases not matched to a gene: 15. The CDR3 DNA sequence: TGCGCCAGCAGCCGCACTTCAACTAGCGGGAAAAAGGGCACAGATACGCAGTATTTT. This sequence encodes CASSRTSTSGKKGTDTQYF.

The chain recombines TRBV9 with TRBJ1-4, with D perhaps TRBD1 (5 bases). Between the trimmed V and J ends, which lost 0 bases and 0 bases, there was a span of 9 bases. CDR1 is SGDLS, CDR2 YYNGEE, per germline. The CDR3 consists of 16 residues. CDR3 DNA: TGTGCCAGCAGCGTAGGCGGGGGATCAACTAATGAAAAACTGTTTTTT. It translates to CASSVGGGSTNEKLFF.

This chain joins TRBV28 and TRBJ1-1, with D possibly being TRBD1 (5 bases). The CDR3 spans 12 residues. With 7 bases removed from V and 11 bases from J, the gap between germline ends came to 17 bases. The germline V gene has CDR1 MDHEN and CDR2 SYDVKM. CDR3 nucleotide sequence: TGTGCCAGCAACATAGGGGCAGGGATGGCTTTCTTT. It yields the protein CASNIGAGMAFF.

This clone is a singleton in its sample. This CDR3 is CASSLIQGLGNQPQHF. CDR3 DNA sequence: TGTGCCAGCAGTCTCATACAGGGTCTAGGCAATCAGCCCCAGCATTTT. The chain recombines TRBV28 with TRBJ1-5; D is perhaps TRBD1 (6 bases). The V gene lost 5 bases and the J gene lost 2 bases, with 16 bases spanning the gap. There are 16 residues in the CDR3. Looked up from germline, CDR1 is MDHEN and CDR2 is SYDVKM.

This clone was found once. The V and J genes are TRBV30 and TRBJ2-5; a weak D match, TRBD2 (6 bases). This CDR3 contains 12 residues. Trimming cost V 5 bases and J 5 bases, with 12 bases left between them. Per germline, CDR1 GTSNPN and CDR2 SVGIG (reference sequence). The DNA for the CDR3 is TGTGCCTGGCAATTCCGGGGGGAGACCCAGTACTTC. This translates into CAWQFRGETQYF.

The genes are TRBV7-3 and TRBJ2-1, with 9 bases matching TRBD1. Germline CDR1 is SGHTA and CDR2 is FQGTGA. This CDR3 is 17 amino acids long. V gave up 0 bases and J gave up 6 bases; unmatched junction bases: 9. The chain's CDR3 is CASSLTGTGKTGNEQFF. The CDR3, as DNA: TGTGCCAGCAGCTTAACGGGGACAGGGAAGACGGGCAATGAGCAGTTCTTC. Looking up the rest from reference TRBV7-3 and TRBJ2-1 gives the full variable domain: GAGVSQTPSNKVTEKGKYVELRCDPISGHTALYWYRQSLGQGPEFLIYFQGTGAADDSGLPNDRFFAVRPEGSVSTLKIQRTERGDSAVYLCASSLTGTGKTGNEQFFGPGTRLTVL.

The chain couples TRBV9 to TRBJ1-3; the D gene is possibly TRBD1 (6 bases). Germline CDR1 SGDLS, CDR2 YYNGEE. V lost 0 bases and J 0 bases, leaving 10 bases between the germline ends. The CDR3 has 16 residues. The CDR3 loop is CASSVGTGLSGNTIYF. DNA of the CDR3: TGTGCCAGCAGCGTAGGCACAGGGCTCTCTGGAAACACCATATATTTT.

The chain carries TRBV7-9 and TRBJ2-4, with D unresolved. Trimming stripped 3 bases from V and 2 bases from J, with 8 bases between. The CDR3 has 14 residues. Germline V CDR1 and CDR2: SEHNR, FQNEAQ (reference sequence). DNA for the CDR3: TGTGCCAGCAGCTTCGACTGGTCCAAAAACATTCAGTACTTC. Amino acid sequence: CASSFDWSKNIQYF.

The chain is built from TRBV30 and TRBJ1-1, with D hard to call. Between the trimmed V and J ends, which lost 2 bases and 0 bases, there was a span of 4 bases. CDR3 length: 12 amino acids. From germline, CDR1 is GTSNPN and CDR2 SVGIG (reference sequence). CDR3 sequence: CAWSLLNTEAFF. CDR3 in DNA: TGTGCCTGGAGTCTCCTGAACACTGAAGCTTTCTTT.